Sequencing of this T cell receptor (beta chain) was carried out in a study of blood T cell repertoires in COVID-19 (dated by TCRdb to 2018 to 2020). Some background on the complete study: Samples covering the acute and convalescent phases of COVID-19 were provided by collaborators in the United States, Italy and Spain. The material from the prospective study consisted of cDNA or gDNA derived from T cells, B-cell-depleted T cells, or PBMCs. Deeply sampled blood TCRbeta repertoires from subjects exposed to, actively infected with, or recovered from COVID-19 were included in the dataset. The repertoires were made available in a free public database intended to serve as a resource for research on the immune response to SARS-CoV-2. The samples were drawn from two sources: the first 160 participants of the ongoing ImmuneRACE study, and 950 to 1,500 subjects contributed by 6 global collaborators. The sample metadata nearly always contained a de-identified subject ID, COVID-19 status, age in years and sex. Where HLA class I and class II types were available, the types were taken from metadata supplied by the sample provider, not from assay-based typing.

The immunoSEQ Assay, a bias-controlled multiplex PCR, was used to amplify TCRbeta CDR3 regions from genomic DNA. Per the authors' processing: Within the assay, amplification of reference gene primers was used to estimate how many nucleated cells each sample contained. To quantify the absolute abundance of each unique TCRbeta CDR3 rearrangement, sequence reads were collapsed and filtered. For each sample, productive Simpson clonality was calculated as the square root of Simpson's diversity index over productive rearrangements. TCRdb took this table from immuneACCESS and kept in-frame rearrangements with V and J called. Such tables lack part of the clones; where checked against another copy, unresolved V genes explain under half of the gap, and the rest is unexplained. That table gives V, J and clone size, and the DNA gave D and trimming. This sample lists around 100,000 clones; 80% to 90% were detected once. The top ten clonotypes cover 15% to 17% of the sample.

The collaborating institutions used their own protocols to collect whole blood in K2EDTA tubes. For TCRbeta analysis, collaborator samples were shipped as frozen whole blood, as isolated PBMCs, or as DNA extracted from either sample type. In regard to this clone: The specificity of this receptor is unknown. Base qualities are not recorded, but no much larger clone differs from it by a single base.

Study-wide conclusions, independent of this receptor: Clinical and demographic metadata were provided uncurated, with the amount varying by source and participant.

The germline V gene (reference sequence) sets CDR1 to SEHNR and CDR2 to FQNEAQ. From cysteine to phenylalanine, the CDR3 is 17 amino acids long. The kept DNA is CDR3 alone, 51 bases in frame from the first base. The germline V and J ends show losses of 5 bases and 9 bases respectively, and no gene match explains 11 bases of the junction. This receptor chain uses TRBV7-9 and TRBJ2-1, with TRBD2 identical over 15 junction bases. Sample: peripheral blood. This receptor was obtained from a human donor in a cohort sampled during active COVID-19. The CDR3 protein: CASSPWTSGGASREQFF. The nucleotides read TGTGCCAGCAGCCCATGGACTAGCGGGGGGGCAAGTCGTGAGCAGTTCTTC.